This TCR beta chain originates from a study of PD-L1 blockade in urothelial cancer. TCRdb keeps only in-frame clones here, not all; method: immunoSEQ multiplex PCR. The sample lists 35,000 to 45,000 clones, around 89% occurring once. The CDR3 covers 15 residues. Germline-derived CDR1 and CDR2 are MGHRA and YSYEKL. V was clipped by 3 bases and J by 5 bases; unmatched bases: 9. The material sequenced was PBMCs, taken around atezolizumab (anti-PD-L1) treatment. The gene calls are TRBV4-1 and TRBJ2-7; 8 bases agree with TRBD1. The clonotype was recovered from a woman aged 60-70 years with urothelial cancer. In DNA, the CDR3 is TGCGCCAGCAGCCACCGAGGACAGGGATCCGACGAGCAGTACTTC. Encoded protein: CASSHRGQGSDEQYF.